This T cell receptor beta chain was captured in a study of cytomegalovirus exposure and HLA in healthy donors. The study's findings and limits: The TCR clusters that emerged in the first cohort tended, a later analysis found, to co-occur in the 120 or so validation repertoires.

The CDR3 has 16 residues. A word on this clone: Its antigen is currently unknown.

Repertoires were generated with immunoSEQ multiplex PCR, while TCRdb's copy carries only in-frame clones and drops some. The repertoire holds 86,000 or so clones, with about 95% as singletons. What was sequenced was PBMCs. This sequence originates from a man aged 18 to 29 in good health and CMV-seropositive. This chain joins TRBV1 and TRBJ1-2. TRBV1 is listed as a pseudogene. The CDR3 here is CTSSLTGDASSMDYTF. As DNA, the CDR3 is TGCACCAGCAGCCTTACGGGGGACGCTAGCTCAATGGACTACACCTTC.